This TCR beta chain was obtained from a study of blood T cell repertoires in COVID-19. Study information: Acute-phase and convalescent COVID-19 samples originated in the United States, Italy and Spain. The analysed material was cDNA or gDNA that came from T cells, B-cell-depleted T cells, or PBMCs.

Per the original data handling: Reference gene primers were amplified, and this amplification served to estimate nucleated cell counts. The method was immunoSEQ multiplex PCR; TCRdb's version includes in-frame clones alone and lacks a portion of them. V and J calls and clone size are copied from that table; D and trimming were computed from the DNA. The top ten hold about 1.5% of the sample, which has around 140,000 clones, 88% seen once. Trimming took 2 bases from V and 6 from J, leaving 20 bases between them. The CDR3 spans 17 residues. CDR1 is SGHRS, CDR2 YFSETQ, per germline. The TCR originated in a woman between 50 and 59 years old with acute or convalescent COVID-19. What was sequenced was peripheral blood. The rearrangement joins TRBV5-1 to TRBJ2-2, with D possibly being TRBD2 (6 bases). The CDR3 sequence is CASSFRTGGPLAGELFF. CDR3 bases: TGCGCCAGCAGCTTTAGGACTGGAGGGCCCCTCGCCGGGGAGCTGTTTTTT. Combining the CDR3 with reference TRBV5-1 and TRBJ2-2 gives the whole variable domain KAGVTQTPRYLIKTRGQQVTLSCSPISGHRSVSWYQQTPGQGLQFLFEYFSETQRNKGNFPGRFSGRQFSNSRSEMNVSTLELGDSALYLCASSFRTGGPLAGELFFGEGSRLTVL.